The 27 T cell receptor beta chains presented below share a single source sample, sequenced in a study of OX40 agonist ivuxolimab in advanced cancers. Sequenced by immunoSEQ multiplex PCR; TCRdb stores in-frame clones only, minus some. This sample yields over 40,000 clones, of which roughly 86% are seen a single time; approximately 3.7% belongs to the top ten. This material consisted of CD4+ or CD8+ T cells sorted from blood, taken in a trial of the OX40 agonist ivuxolimab. The receptors stem from an adult with an advanced solid tumor such as melanoma, head and neck, liver or kidney cancer.

V and J are TRBV11-3 and TRBJ2-7, with 8 bases fitting TRBD2. CDR1 and CDR2 from the germline V gene are SGHNT and YENEEA. The CDR3 length is 17 residues. The ends lost 4 bases at V and 0 bases at J; junction bases unmatched: 11. CDR3 loop: CASSYAPPGLVSYEQYF. CDR3 DNA sequence: TGTGCCAGCAGCTATGCCCCGCCGGGACTAGTCTCCTACGAGCAGTACTTC.

The chain links TRBV18 to TRBJ2-7; unclear D gene. Per the germline V gene, CDR1 is KGHSH and CDR2 is LQKENI. The CDR3 runs 14 residues. V lost 5 bases, J lost 0 bases, and 11 bases lay in between. In DNA, the CDR3 is TGTGCCAGCTCATTGAGGCAGAACTCCTACGAGCAGTACTTC. Amino acids: CASSLRQNSYEQYF.

The chain couples TRBV10-3 to TRBJ1-3; TRBD1 agrees at 8 bases. Germline-derived CDR1 and CDR2 are ENHRY and SYGVKD. This CDR3 contains 15 residues. The trim removed 2 bases at V and 4 bases at J, leaving 4 bases unmatched. CDR3 sequence reads: CAISESRGLGNTIYF. The CDR3 bases are TGTGCCATCAGTGAGAGCAGGGGGCTGGGAAACACCATATATTTT.

This clone was seen only a few times. The chain joins TRBV6-1 to TRBJ1-2; unclear D gene. Per the germline V gene, CDR1 is MNHNS and CDR2 is SASEGT. Trimming left V 6 bases short and J 3 bases short, with 14 bases between. The CDR3 has 14 amino acids. CDR3 loop: CASRNRDWDYGYTF. In nucleotides, the CDR3 is TGTGCCAGCAGAAATCGGGATTGGGACTATGGCTACACCTTC.

This rearrangement joins TRBV20-1 to TRBJ2-3; no clear D. The CDR3 totals 10 residues. Trimming removed 6 bases from V and 2 bases from J, with 3 bases in between. Looked up from germline, CDR1 is DFQATT and CDR2 is SNEGSKA (reference sequence). The CDR3 DNA sequence: TGCAGTGCCTTCACAGATACGCAGTATTTT. This translates into CSAFTDTQYF.

This chain joins TRBV7-2 and TRBJ1-1; D not resolved. CDR3 size: 15 residues. Trimming removed 1 base at V and 8 bases at J, with 17 bases between. Germline V CDR1 and CDR2: SGHTA, FQGNSA. The CDR3, as DNA: TGTGCCAGCAGCTTAGAGGCCTCCCCGAACTTGGAAGCTTTCTTT. It encodes CASSLEASPNLEAFF.

The chain carries TRBV9 and TRBJ2-7; 7 positions agree with TRBD2. J gave up 6 bases and V 0 bases, and 6 bases lay outside the gene matches. The CDR3 has 14 residues. CDR1 and CDR2 (germline): SGDLS, YYNGEE. The CDR3 region has the DNA TGTGCCAGCAGCGTAGGCGGGAGCATCGGCGAGCAGTACTTC. Its translation is CASSVGGSIGEQYF.

This clone occurred a few times. The chain employs TRBV11-3 and TRBJ1-2; D perhaps matches TRBD1 (5 bases). The germline CDR1 and CDR2 sequences are SGHNT and YENEEA. The CDR3 covers 13 residues. Trimming stripped 0 bases from V and 6 bases from J, with 8 bases between. The CDR3 DNA sequence: TGTGCCAGCAGCTTAGAGTGGGGACATGGCTACACCTTC. It yields the protein CASSLEWGHGYTF.

The chain uses TRBV9 and TRBJ2-5; a possible D gene is TRBD1 (6 bases). The germline V gene has CDR1 SGDLS and CDR2 YYNGEE. V lost 4 bases to trimming and J lost 4 bases, with 14 bases between them. CDR3 length: 14 residues. DNA for the CDR3: TGTGCCAGCAGCATCAACCAGGGGCTAGAGACCCAGTACTTC. Translated, it gives CASSINQGLETQYF. The full variable domain, in which reference TRBV9 and TRBJ2-5 provide the parts outside the CDR3, is DSGVTQTPKHLITATGQRVTLRCSPRSGDLSVYWYQQSLDQGLQFLIQYYNGEERAKGNILERFSAQQFPDLHSELNLSSLELGDSALYFCASSINQGLETQYFGPGTRLLVL.

The V and J genes are TRBV20-1 and TRBJ1-1, with D hard to call. This CDR3 region has 11 residues. Trimming stripped 6 bases from V and 0 bases from J, with 5 bases between. Germline loops: CDR1 DFQATT, CDR2 SNEGSKA (reference sequence). CDR3 in amino acids: CSAPLNTEAFF. In DNA, the CDR3 is TGCAGTGCGCCACTGAACACTGAAGCTTTCTTT.

This clone was counted once. The chain combines TRBV19 with TRBJ2-1; no definite D call. CDR1 and CDR2 from the germline V gene are LNHDA and SQIVND (reference sequence). This CDR3 has 10 residues. Between the trimmed V and J ends, which lost 6 bases and 10 bases, there was a span of 7 bases. In DNA, the CDR3 is TGTGCCAGTAGGTCTAGGGAGCAGTTCTTC. Amino acid sequence: CASRSREQFF.

This chain connects TRBV30 to TRBJ2-7; D might be TRBD2 (7 bases). The V end was cut by 2 bases, the J end by 0 bases, with 11 bases between. CDR3 length equals 14 residues. Per germline, CDR1 GTSNPN and CDR2 SVGIG (reference sequence). CDR3 in amino acids: CAWSRGARSYEQYF. CDR3 DNA sequence: TGTGCCTGGAGTCGGGGGGCTCGCTCCTACGAGCAGTACTTC.

The chain is built from TRBV29-1 and TRBJ2-1; no firm D call. V was cut by 7 bases and J by 10 bases, with 14 bases left in between. From germline, CDR1 is SQVTM and CDR2 ANQGSEA. This CDR3 contains 11 residues. The CDR3 DNA follows: TGCAGCGGGGCCCGACCATCGGAGCAGTTCTTC. Translation: CSGARPSEQFF.

The gene calls are TRBV11-2 and TRBJ2-3, with D hard to call. Trimming took 6 bases from V and 0 from J, leaving 13 bases between them. Germline lookup yields CDR1 SGHAT and CDR2 FQNNGV. CDR3 length: 15 amino acids. CDR3 nucleotides: TGTGCCAGCAGTCCCCGGGTCTTGAGCACAGATACGCAGTATTTT. As protein: CASSPRVLSTDTQYF.

This chain uses TRBV28 with TRBJ1-2; 7 bases align to TRBD1. After removal of 6 bases from V and 8 bases from J, the junction contained 6 bases not matched to a gene. The CDR3 loop spans 12 amino acids. The germline V gene has CDR1 MDHEN and CDR2 SYDVKM. In DNA, the CDR3 is TGTGCCAGCAGGGCAGGGGGATTAGGCTACACCTTC. Translation: CASRAGGLGYTF.

The chain uses TRBV28 and TRBJ2-5; 8 bases are a match to TRBD1. The V gene's germline CDR1 is MDHEN and CDR2 SYDVKM. This CDR3 comprises 15 residues. V shed 5 bases, J shed 5 bases, and the junction held 10 bases outside the gene matches. CDR3 protein: CASSRAGQGAETQYF. The CDR3 DNA reads TGTGCCAGCAGTAGGGCCGGGCAGGGGGCGGAGACCCAGTACTTC.

The chain combines TRBV15 with TRBJ2-7, with 15 nucleotides matching TRBD2. The CDR3 has 21 residues. From germline, CDR1 is LNHNV and CDR2 YYDKDF (reference sequence). With V trimmed by 5 bases and J by 0 bases, 17 bases remained unmatched. CDR3 residues: CATSSSPLPGLAGGVSYEQYF. CDR3 sequence (DNA): TGTGCCACCAGCTCATCACCGCTCCCCGGACTAGCGGGAGGGGTCTCCTACGAGCAGTACTTC.

This chain connects TRBV4-2 to TRBJ1-1; a weak D match, TRBD1 (5 bases). The CDR3 is 14 residues long. The V end was cut by 1 base, the J end by 3 bases, with 9 bases between. Germline-derived CDR1 and CDR2 are LGHNA and YNFKEQ. CDR3 nucleotides: TGTGCCAGCAGCCAAGTTTTAGGGGACACTGAAGCTTTCTTT. Translated, it gives CASSQVLGDTEAFF.

The rearrangement uses TRBV28 and TRBJ2-3, with 7 bases that match TRBD2. The CDR3 consists of 16 residues. Germline CDR1 and CDR2: MDHEN and SYDVKM. V gave up 4 bases and J gave up 0 bases; unmatched junction bases: 7. The CDR3, as DNA: TGTGCCAGCAGTTCCGGCGGGAGAGTTAGCACAGATACGCAGTATTTT. Translated: CASSSGGRVSTDTQYF. The variable domain in full, with the rest retrieved from reference TRBV28 and TRBJ2-3, is DVKVTQSSRYLVKRTGEKVFLECVQDMDHENMFWYRQDPGLGLRLIYFSYDVKMKEKGDIPEGYSVSREKKERFSLILESASTNQTSMYLCASSSGGRVSTDTQYFGPGTRLTVL.

V is TRBV11-3 and J is TRBJ2-1; tentatively, D is TRBD2 (5 bases). Trimming took 11 bases from V and 1 from J, leaving 18 bases between them. This CDR3 is 15 amino acids long. In germline, CDR1 is SGHNT, CDR2 YENEEA. CDR3 amino acids: CASTKTRGSYNEQFF. DNA of the CDR3: TGTGCCTCAACTAAAACCAGAGGGTCCTACAATGAGCAGTTCTTC. The complete variable domain, with remaining parts taken from reference TRBV11-3 and TRBJ2-1, reads EAGVVQSPRYKIIEKKQPVAFWCNPISGHNTLYWYLQNLGQGPELLIRYENEEAVDDSQLPKDRFSAERLKGVDSTLKIQPAELGDSAVYLCASTKTRGSYNEQFFGPGTRLTVL.

The sample holds a few counts of this clone. The V and J genes are TRBV28 and TRBJ1-2, with 7 nucleotides matching TRBD1. Germline V CDR1 and CDR2: MDHEN, SYDVKM. This CDR3 is 13 amino acids long. Trimming removed 6 bases from V and 1 base from J; junction bases left unmatched: 2. In DNA form, the CDR3 reads TGTGCCAGCAGAAGGGACAGTAACTATGGCTACACCTTC. This sequence encodes CASRRDSNYGYTF.

The rearrangement joins TRBV7-9 to TRBJ1-3, with 9 bases lining up with TRBD1. Per germline, CDR1 SEHNR and CDR2 FQNEAQ (reference sequence). J was trimmed by 2 bases and V by 4 bases; bases with no gene match: 9. The CDR3 has 17 amino acids. The CDR3 protein is CASSSTVGQGTGNTIYF. The DNA for the CDR3 is TGTGCCAGCAGCTCTACAGTTGGACAGGGGACTGGAAACACCATATATTTT.

The chain uses TRBV11-3 and TRBJ2-7; D is possibly TRBD2 (7 bases). Germline loops: CDR1 SGHNT, CDR2 YENEEA. The CDR3 consists of 15 residues. V was trimmed by 4 bases and J by 4 bases, leaving 17 bases between them. CDR3: CASSSRRRGLYEQYF. The CDR3 DNA follows: TGTGCCAGCAGCTCACGCCGCAGGGGACTATACGAGCAGTACTTC.

The rearrangement uses TRBV4-1 and TRBJ2-4; D unclear. The ends were cut back, 1 base at V and 8 bases at J, with 9 bases in the middle. Germline V gives CDR1 MGHRA, CDR2 YSYEKL. The length of the CDR3 is 13 residues. The CDR3 region is CASSQGTGDIQYF. CDR3 bases: TGCGCCAGCAGCCAAGGAACCGGCGACATTCAGTACTTC.

This chain joins TRBV11-3 and TRBJ2-7; 9 bases map to TRBD1. CDR3 length: 14 residues. V lost 8 bases and J lost 2; bases outside the gene matches: 7. The germline CDR1 and CDR2 sequences are SGHNT and YENEEA. This CDR3 is CASHQTGGAYEQYF. The DNA of the CDR3 is TGTGCCAGCCACCAGACAGGGGGGGCCTACGAGCAGTACTTC.

The chain couples TRBV29-1 to TRBJ2-7; tentative D call: TRBD2 (6 bases). The CDR3 consists of 13 residues. V shed 4 bases and J shed 3 bases, with 13 bases lying between them. Germline assignment: CDR1 SQVTM and CDR2 ANQGSEA. The CDR3 is CSVGPSGDYEQYF. DNA for the CDR3: TGCAGCGTTGGCCCCTCGGGGGACTACGAGCAGTACTTC.

This chain connects TRBV15 to TRBJ2-1, with 8 bases that match TRBD2. The CDR3 length is 17 residues. V was clipped by 3 bases and J by 1 base; unmatched bases: 8. CDR1 and CDR2 (germline): LNHNV, YYDKDF (reference sequence). The CDR3 DNA sequence: TGTGCCACCAGCAGGATAAAAAGCGGGAGTTCCTACAATGAGCAGTTCTTC. Translating it yields CATSRIKSGSSYNEQFF.